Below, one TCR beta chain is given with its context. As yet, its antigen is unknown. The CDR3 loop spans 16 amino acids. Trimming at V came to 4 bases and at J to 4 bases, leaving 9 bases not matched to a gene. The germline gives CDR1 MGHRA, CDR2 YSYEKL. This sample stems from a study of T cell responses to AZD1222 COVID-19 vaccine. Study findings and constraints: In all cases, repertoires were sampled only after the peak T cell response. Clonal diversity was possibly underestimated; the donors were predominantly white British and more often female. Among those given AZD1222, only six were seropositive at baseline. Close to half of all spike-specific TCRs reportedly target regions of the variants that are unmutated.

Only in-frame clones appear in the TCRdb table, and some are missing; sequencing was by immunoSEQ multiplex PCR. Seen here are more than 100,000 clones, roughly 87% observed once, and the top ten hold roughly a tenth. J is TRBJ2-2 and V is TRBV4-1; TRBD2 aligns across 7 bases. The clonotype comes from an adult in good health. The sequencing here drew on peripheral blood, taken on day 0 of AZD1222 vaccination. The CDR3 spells CASSPGEGGFTGELFF. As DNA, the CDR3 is TGCGCCAGCAGCCCCGGGGAGGGTGGTTTCACCGGGGAGCTGTTTTTT.